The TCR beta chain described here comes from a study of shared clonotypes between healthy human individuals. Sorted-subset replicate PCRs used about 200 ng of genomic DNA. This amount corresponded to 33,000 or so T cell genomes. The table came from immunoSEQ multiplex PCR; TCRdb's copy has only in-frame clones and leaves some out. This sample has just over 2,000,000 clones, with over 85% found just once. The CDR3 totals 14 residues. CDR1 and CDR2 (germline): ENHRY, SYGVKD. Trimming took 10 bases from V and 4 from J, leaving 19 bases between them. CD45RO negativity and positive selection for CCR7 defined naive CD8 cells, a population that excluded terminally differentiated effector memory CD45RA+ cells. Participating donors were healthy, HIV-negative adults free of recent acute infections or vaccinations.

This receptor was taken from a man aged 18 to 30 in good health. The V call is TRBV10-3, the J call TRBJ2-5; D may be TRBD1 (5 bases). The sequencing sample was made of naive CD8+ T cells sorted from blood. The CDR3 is CATATANLRETQYF. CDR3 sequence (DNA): TGTGCCACCGCGACAGCCAACCTGCGAGAGACCCAGTACTTC.